Below, one TCR beta chain is given with its context. Antigen unknown. These data belong to a study of T-cell memory formation after mild COVID-19. Study-level findings and limits: A balance of CD4 and CD8 characterized clones contracting day 15 to 85, whereas later expanders leaned CD4+.

J lost 4 bases, V lost 7 bases, and 5 bases had no gene match. From germline, CDR1 is SGHRS and CDR2 YFSETQ. The CDR3 length is 13 residues. 5'RACE primed from the constant segment yielded TCR alpha and TCR beta cDNA libraries bearing sample barcodes and UMIs. MiXCR, applied by TCRdb to the 5' RACE reads, yields one record per CDR3 protein. Found here are 180,000 or so distinct CDR3 sequences, around a tenth of them singletons; the top ten hold about 3.5%. The sequence was collected from a man younger than 35 who had mild COVID-19 (a few samples of this study predate the infection). Cell type and time point are not known. The chain recombines TRBV5-1 with TRBJ2-3; 8 bases line up with TRBD1. What was sequenced was PBMCs or a T cell subset sorted from them (not recorded which). CDR3 residues: CASGTGAPDTQYF. The CDR3, as DNA: TGCGCCAGCGGGACAGGTGCCCCAGATACGCAGTATTTT.